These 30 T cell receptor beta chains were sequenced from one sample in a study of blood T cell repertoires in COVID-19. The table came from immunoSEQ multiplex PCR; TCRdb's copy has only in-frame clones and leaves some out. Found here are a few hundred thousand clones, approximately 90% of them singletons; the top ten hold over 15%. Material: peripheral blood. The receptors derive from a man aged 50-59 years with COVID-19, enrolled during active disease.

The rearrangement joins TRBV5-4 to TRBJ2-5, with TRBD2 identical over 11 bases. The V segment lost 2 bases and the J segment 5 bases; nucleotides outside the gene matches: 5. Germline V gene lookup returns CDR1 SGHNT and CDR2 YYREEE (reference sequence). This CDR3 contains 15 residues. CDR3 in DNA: TGTGCCAGCAGCTTTAAACTAGCGGGAGAGGAGACCCAGTACTTC. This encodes CASSFKLAGEETQYF.

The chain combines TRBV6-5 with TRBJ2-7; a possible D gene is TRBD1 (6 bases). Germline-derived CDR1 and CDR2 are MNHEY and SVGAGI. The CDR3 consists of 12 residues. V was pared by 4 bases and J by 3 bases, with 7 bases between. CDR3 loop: CASSSQGYEQYF. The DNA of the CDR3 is TGTGCCAGCAGTTCACAGGGCTACGAGCAGTACTTC.

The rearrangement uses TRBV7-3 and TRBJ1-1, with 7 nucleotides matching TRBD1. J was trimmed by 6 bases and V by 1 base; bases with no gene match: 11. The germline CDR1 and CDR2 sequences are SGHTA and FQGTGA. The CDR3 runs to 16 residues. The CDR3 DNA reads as TGTGCCAGCAGCTTAAGAGCCGACAGGGTTATGGCTGAAGCTTTCTTT. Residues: CASSLRADRVMAEAFF.

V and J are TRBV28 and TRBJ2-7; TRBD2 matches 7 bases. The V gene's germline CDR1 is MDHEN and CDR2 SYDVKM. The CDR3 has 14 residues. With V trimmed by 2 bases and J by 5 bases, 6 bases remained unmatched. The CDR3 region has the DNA TGTGCCAGCAGTTTACCCCGACTAGCCGACGAGCAGTACTTC. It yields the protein CASSLPRLADEQYF.

DNA for the CDR3: TGTGCCAGCAGAGCCTCGGGCCCGACAGAGAACACTGAAGCTTTCTTT. Its protein is CASRASGPTENTEAFF. The chain combines TRBV27 with TRBJ1-1; D is possibly TRBD1 (5 bases). V dropped 6 bases and J dropped 1 base, with 18 bases sitting between them. The V gene's germline CDR1 is MNHEY and CDR2 SMNVEV (reference sequence). The CDR3 length is 16 residues.

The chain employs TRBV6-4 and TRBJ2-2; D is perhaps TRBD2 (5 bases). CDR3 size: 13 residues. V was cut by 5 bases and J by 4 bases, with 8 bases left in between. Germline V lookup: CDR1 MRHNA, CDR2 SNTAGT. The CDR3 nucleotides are TGTGCCAGCAGTTTCGAGGGCACCGGGGAGCTGTTTTTT. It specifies CASSFEGTGELFF.

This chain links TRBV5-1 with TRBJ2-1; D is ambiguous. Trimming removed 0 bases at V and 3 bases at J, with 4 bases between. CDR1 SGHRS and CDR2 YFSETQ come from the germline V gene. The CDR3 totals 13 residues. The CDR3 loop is CASSLAIYNEQFF. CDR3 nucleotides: TGCGCCAGCAGCTTGGCCATCTACAATGAGCAGTTCTTC.

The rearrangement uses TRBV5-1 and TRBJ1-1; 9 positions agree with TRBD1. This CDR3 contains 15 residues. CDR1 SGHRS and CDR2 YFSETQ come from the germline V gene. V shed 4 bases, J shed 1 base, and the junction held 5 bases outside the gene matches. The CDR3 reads CASSGGQGENTEAFF. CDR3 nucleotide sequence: TGCGCCAGCAGCGGGGGACAGGGTGAGAACACTGAAGCTTTCTTT.

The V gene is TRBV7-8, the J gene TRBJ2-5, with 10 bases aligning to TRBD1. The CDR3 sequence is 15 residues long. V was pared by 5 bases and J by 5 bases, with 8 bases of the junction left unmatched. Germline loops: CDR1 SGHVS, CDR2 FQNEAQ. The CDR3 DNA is TGTGCCAGCAGCACAGGGACAGGGGCTGGGGAGACCCAGTACTTC. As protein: CASSTGTGAGETQYF.

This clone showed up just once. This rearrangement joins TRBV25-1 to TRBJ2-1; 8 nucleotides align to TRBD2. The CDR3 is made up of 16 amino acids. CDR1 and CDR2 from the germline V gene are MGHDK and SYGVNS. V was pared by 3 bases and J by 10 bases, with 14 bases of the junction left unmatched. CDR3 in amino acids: CASSDVSGGLRGEQFF. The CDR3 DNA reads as TGTGCCAGCAGTGATGTGTCGGGGGGGCTCCGCGGGGAGCAGTTCTTC.

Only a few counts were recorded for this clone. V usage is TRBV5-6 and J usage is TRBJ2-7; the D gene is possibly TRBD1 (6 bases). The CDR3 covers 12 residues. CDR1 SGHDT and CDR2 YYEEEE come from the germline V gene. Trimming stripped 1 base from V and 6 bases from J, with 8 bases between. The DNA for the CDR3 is TGTGCCAGCAGCTTGACAGGGATCGAGCAGTACTTC. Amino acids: CASSLTGIEQYF.

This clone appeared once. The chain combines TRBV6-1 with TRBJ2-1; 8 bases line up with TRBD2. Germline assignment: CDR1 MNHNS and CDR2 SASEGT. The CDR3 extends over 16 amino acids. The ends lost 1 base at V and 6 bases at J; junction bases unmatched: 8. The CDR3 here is CASSEERLAPPNEQFF. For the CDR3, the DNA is TGTGCCAGCAGTGAAGAACGACTAGCGCCCCCCAATGAGCAGTTCTTC.

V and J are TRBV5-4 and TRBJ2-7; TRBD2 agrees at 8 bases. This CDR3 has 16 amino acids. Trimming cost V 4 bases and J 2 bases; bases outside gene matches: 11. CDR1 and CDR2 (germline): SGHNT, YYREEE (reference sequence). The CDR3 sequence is CASSVGGSGVTYEQYF. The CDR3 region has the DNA TGTGCCAGCAGCGTCGGGGGTAGCGGGGTTACCTACGAGCAGTACTTC.

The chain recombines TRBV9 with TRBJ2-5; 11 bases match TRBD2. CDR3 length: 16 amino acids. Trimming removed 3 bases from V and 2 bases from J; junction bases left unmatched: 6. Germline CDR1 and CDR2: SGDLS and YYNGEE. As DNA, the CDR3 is TGTGCCAGCAGCGGCCCGGTAGCGGGAGGGCAAGAGACCCAGTACTTC. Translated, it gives CASSGPVAGGQETQYF. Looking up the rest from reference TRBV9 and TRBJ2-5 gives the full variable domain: DSGVTQTPKHLITATGQRVTLRCSPRSGDLSVYWYQQSLDQGLQFLIQYYNGEERAKGNILERFSAQQFPDLHSELNLSSLELGDSALYFCASSGPVAGGQETQYFGPGTRLLVL.

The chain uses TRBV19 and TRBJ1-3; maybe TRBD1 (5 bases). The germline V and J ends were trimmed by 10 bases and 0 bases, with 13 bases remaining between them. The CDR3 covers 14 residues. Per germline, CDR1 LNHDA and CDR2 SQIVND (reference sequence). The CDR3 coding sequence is TGTGCCACCAGACAGTCGAACTCTGGAAACACCATATATTTT. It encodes CATRQSNSGNTIYF.

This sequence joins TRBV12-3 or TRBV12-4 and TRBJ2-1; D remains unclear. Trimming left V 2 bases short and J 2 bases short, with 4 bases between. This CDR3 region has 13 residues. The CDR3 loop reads CASSLTAYNEQFF. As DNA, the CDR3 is TGTGCCAGCAGTTTAACAGCCTACAATGAGCAGTTCTTC.

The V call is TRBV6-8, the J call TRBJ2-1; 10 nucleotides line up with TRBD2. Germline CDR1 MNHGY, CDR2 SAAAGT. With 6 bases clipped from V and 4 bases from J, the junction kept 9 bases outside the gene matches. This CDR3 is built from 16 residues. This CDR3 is CASSHLAGAVYNEQFF. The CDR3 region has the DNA TGTGCCAGCAGCCACCTAGCGGGAGCCGTGTACAATGAGCAGTTCTTC.

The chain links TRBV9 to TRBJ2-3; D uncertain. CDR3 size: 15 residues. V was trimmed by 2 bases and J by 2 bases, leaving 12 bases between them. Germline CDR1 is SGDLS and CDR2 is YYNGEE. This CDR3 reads CASSVPSGFTDTQYF. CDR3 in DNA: TGTGCCAGCAGCGTCCCTAGTGGTTTCACAGATACGCAGTATTTT.

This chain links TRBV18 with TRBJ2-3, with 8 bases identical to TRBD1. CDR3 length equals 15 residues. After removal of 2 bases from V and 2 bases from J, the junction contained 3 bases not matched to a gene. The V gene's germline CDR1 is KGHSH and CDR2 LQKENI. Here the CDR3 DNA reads TGTGCCAGCTCACCAAAGGACAGGGCCACAGATACGCAGTATTTT. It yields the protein CASSPKDRATDTQYF. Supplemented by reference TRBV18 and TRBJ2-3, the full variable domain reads NAGVMQNPRHLVRRRGQEARLRCSPMKGHSHVYWYRQLPEEGLKFMVYLQKENIIDESGMPKERFSAEFPKEGPSILRIQQVVRGDSAAYFCASSPKDRATDTQYFGPGTRLTVL.

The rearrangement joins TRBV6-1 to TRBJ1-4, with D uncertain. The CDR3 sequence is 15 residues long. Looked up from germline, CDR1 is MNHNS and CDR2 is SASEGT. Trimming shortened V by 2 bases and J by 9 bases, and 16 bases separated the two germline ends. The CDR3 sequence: CASSESPPPNQKLFF. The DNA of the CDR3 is TGTGCCAGCAGTGAAAGCCCTCCACCGAATCAAAAACTGTTTTTT.

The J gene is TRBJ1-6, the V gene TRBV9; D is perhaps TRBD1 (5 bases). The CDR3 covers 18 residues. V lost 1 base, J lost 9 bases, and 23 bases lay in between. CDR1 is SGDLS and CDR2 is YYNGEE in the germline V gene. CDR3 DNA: TGTGCCAGCAGCGTACTTGGCGGGGGAGAAGGTGGGACTTCACCCCTCCACTTT. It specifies CASSVLGGGEGGTSPLHF.

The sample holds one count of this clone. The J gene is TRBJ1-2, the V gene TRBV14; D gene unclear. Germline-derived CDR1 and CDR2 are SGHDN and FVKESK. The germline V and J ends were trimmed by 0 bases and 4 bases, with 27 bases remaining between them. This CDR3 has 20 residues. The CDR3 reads CASSQDPRNPDAPGIYGYTF. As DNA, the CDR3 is TGTGCCAGCAGCCAAGACCCGCGAAATCCGGACGCCCCGGGGATCTATGGCTACACCTTC. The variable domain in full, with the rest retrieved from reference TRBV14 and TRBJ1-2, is EAGVTQFPSHSVIEKGQTVTLRCDPISGHDNLYWYRRVMGKEIKFLLHFVKESKQDESGMPNNRFLAERTGGTYSTLKVQPAELEDSGVYFCASSQDPRNPDAPGIYGYTFGSGTRLTVV.

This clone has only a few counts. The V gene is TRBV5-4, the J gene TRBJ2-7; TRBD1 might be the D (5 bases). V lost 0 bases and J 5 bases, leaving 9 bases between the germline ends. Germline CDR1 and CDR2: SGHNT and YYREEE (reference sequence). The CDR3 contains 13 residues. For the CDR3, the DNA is TGTGCCAGCAGCTTGGTAGGGGTCCACGAGCAGTACTTC. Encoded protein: CASSLVGVHEQYF.

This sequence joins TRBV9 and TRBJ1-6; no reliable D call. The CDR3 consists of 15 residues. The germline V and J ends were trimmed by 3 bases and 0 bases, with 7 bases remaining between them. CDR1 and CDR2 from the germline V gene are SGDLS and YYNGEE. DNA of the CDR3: TGTGCCAGCAGCGGCGGGAGCTCCTATAATTCACCCCTCCACTTT. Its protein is CASSGGSSYNSPLHF.

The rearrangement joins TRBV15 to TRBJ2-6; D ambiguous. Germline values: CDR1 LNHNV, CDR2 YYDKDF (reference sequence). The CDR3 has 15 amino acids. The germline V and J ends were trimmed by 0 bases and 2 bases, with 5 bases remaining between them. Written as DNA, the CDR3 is TGTGCCACCAGCAGAGATTGGCCTGGGGCCAACGTCCTGACTTTC. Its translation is CATSRDWPGANVLTF.

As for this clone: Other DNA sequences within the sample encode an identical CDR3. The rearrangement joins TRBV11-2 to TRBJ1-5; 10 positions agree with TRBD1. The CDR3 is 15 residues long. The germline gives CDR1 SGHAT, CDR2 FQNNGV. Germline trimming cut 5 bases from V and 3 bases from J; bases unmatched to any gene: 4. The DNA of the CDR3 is TGTGCCAGCAGCGCGGGACAGGGGCCCAATCAGCCCCAGCATTTT. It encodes CASSAGQGPNQPQHF. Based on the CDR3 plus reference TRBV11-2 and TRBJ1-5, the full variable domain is EAGVAQSPRYKIIEKRQSVAFWCNPISGHATLYWYQQILGQGPKLLIQFQNNGVVDDSQLPKDRFSAERLKGVDSTLKIQPAKLEDSAVYLCASSAGQGPNQPQHFGDGTRLSIL.

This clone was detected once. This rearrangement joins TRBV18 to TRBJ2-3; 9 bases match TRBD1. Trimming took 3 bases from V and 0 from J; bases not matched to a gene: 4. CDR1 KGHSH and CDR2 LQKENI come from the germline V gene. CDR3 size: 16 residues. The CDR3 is CASSPGQGTSTDTQYF. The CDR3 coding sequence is TGTGCCAGCTCACCTGGACAGGGGACTAGCACAGATACGCAGTATTTT.

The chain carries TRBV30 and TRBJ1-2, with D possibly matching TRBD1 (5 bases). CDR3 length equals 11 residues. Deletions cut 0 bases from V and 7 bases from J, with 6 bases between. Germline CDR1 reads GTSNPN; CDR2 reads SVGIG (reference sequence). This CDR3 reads CAWSVQVGYTF. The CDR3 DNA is TGTGCCTGGAGTGTACAGGTTGGCTACACCTTC. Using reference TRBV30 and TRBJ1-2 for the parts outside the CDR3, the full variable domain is SQTIHQWPATLVQPVGSPLSLECTVEGTSNPNLYWYRQAAGRGLQLLFYSVGIGQISSEVPQNLSASRPQDRQFILSSKKLLLSDSGFYLCAWSVQVGYTFGSGTRLTVV.

CDR3 in DNA: TGTGCCAGCAGTGAACCCAGACACCACTCTGGAAACACCATATATTTT. Encoded protein: CASSEPRHHSGNTIYF. The chain couples TRBV6-4 to TRBJ1-3; D remains ambiguous. Trimming removed 3 bases at V and 0 bases at J, with 12 bases between. Germline V gives CDR1 MRHNA, CDR2 SNTAGT. CDR3 size: 16 residues.

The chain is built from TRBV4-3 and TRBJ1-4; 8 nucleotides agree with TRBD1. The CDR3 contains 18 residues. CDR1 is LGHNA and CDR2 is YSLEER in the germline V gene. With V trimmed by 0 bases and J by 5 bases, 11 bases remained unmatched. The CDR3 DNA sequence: TGCGCCAGCAGCCAAGATAAGGTGGTAGGACAGGGCAATGAAAAACTGTTTTTT. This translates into CASSQDKVVGQGNEKLFF.